A selection of T cell receptor beta chains follows, all from one sample in a study of shared clonotypes between healthy human individuals. Produced via immunoSEQ multiplex PCR; TCRdb's table is partial and in-frame only. The repertoire has 600,000 to 700,000 clones, about 80% of them found once; the top ten carry around 1.8%. Sequencing was carried out using memory CD4+ T cells sorted from blood. These receptors were collected from a woman aged 25 to 39 in good health. CDR3s include the opening cysteine and the closing phenylalanine or tryptophan. Clone size is not always given. Where it is, it says once, few, many or a class for expanded clones.

len,v_gene,abundance,j_gene,CDR3aa
17,TRBV4-1,.,TRBJ1-1,CASSQDRDRTMNTEAFF
13,TRBV28,.,TRBJ1-2,CASTGTAFYGYTF
13,TRBV28,few,TRBJ1-2,CASSLGFDTYPDF
15,TRBV19,.,TRBJ2-2,CATKGRGPNTGELFF
16,TRBV6-1,.,TRBJ1-2,CASSEALGQGIYGYTF
13,TRBV28,.,TRBJ1-4,CASRGHSGEKLFF
12,TRBV27,.,TRBJ1-1,CASSSGTGMTFF
16,TRBV19,.,TRBJ2-7,CASSILSGEKRLEQYF
12,TRBV5-1,.,TRBJ2-7,CASSLGGGEQYF
12,TRBV2,.,TRBJ1-6,CATKVGNSPLHF
16,TRBV4-1,.,TRBJ1-1,CASSQGQARANTEAFF
15,TRBV19,.,TRBJ2-2,CASSSGLPNTGELFF
16,TRBV4-1,few,TRBJ1-2,CASSQGTPYGGLGYTF
14,TRBV19,.,TRBJ1-5,CASSPGTEAQPQHF
17,TRBV15,.,TRBJ2-2,CATSRGAGTGNTGELFF
13,TRBV18,.,TRBJ2-7,CASSPRGLDEQYF
14,TRBV28,.,TRBJ2-2,CASSDGLDTGELFF
14,TRBV5-6,few,TRBJ2-7,CASSLEGSRREQYF
15,TRBV2,.,TRBJ1-5,CASSDDRGFNQPQHF
15,TRBV5-1,.,TRBJ2-1,CASSSGDRDANEQFF
18,TRBV2,.,TRBJ2-2,CASSEAQAFGGWTGELFF
15,TRBV10-2,.,TRBJ2-7,CASRPGLAATYEQYF
14,TRBV7-9,few,TRBJ1-4,CASSQGNSNEKLFF
13,TRBV27,few,TRBJ2-3,CASSFKITDTQYF
16,TRBV6-6,.,TRBJ2-3,CASSQAGSGRTDTQYF
15,TRBV28,.,TRBJ2-1,CASRLAGRSYNEQFF